This TCR beta chain was profiled in a study of beta chain features in type 1 diabetes. The length of the CDR3 is 14 residues. Germline-derived CDR1 and CDR2 are SQVTM and ANQGSEA. Germline trimming cut 6 bases from V and 1 base from J; bases unmatched to any gene: 8. This clone was seen only a few times. Reverse transcription of all isolated RNA meant that expressed TCRB transcripts were sequenced. Sequencing used immunoSEQ multiplex PCR; TCRdb keeps in-frame clones, though not all of them. This sample has a few hundred thousand clones, with over 8.5% found just once. The sequencing sample was made of naive CD4+ T cells from blood. The sequence was obtained from a woman between 18 and 30 years old in good health. The J gene is TRBJ1-2, the V gene TRBV29-1; 7 bases map to TRBD1. Here the CDR3 DNA reads TGCAGCGTCGCTACGGGACAGCTTAACTATGGCTACACCTTC. Translated: CSVATGQLNYGYTF.